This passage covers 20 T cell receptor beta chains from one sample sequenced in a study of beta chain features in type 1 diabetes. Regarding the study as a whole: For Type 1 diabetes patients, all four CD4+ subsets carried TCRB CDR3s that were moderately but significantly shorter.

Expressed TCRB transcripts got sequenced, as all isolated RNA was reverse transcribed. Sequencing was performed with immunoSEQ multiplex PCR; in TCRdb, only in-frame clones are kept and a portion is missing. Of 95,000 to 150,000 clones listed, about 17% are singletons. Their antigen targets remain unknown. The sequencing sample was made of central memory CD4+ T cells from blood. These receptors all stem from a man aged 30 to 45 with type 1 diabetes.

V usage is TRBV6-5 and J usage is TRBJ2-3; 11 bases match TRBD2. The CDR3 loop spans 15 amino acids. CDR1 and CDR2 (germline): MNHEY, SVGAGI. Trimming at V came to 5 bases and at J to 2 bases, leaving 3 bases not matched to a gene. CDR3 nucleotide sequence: TGTGCCAGCAGTCCGGGACTAGCGGACACAGATACGCAGTATTTT. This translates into CASSPGLADTDTQYF.

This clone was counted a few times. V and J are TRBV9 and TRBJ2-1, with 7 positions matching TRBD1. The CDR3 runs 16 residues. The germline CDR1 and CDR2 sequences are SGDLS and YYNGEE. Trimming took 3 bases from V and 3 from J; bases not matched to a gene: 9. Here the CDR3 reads CASSAGGRSGYNEQFF. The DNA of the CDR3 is TGTGCCAGCAGCGCAGGGGGACGGAGCGGCTACAATGAGCAGTTCTTC.

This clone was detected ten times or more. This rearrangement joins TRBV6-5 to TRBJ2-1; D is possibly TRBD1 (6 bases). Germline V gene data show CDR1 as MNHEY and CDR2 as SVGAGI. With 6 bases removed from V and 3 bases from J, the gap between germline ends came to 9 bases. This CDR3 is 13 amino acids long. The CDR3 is CASSGQLYNEQFF. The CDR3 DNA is TGTGCCAGCAGCGGACAGCTCTACAATGAGCAGTTCTTC.

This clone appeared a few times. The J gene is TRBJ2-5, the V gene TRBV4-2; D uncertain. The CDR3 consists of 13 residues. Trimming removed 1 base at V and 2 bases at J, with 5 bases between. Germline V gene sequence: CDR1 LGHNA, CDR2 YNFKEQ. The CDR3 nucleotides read TGTGCCAGCAGCCAAGCACTGCAAGAGACCCAGTACTTC. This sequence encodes CASSQALQETQYF.

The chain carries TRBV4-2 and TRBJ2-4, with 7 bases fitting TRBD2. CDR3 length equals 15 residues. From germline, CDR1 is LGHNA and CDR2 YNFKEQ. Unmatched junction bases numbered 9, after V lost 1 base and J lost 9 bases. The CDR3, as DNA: TGTGCCAGCAGCCAAGGCAGGGAGGGTGGAAGCATTCAGTACTTC. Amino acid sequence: CASSQGREGGSIQYF.

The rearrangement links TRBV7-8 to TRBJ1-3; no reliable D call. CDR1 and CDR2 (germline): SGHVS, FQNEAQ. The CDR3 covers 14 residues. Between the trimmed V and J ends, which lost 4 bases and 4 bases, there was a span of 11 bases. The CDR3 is CASSSGRWGNTIYF. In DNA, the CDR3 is TGTGCCAGCAGCTCAGGACGTTGGGGAAACACCATATATTTT.

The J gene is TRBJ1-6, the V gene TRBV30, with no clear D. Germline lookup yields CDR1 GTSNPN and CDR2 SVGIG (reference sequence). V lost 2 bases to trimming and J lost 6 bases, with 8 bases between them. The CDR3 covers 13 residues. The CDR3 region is CAWSIGSNSPLHF. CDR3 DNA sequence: TGTGCCTGGAGTATAGGTTCTAATTCACCCCTCCACTTT. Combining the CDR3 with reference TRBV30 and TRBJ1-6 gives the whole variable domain SQTIHQWPATLVQPVGSPLSLECTVEGTSNPNLYWYRQAAGRGLQLLFYSVGIGQISSEVPQNLSASRPQDRQFILSSKKLLLSDSGFYLCAWSIGSNSPLHFGNGTRLTVT.

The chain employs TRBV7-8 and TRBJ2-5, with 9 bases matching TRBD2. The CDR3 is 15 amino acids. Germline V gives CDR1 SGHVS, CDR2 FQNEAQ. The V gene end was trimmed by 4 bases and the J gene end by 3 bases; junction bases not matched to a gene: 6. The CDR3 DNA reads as TGTGCCAGCAGCTCCGCCGGGACTAGCAAAGAGACCCAGTACTTC. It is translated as CASSSAGTSKETQYF.

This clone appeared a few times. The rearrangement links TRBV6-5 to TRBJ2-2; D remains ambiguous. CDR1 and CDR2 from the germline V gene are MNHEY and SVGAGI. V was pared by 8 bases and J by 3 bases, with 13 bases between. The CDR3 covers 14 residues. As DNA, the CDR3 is TGTGCCAGCGCCATCACCCGGGACACCGGGGAGCTGTTTTTT. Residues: CASAITRDTGELFF.

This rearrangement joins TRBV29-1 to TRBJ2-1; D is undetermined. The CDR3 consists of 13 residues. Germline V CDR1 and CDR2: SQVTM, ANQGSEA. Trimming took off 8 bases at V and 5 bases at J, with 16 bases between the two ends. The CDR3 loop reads CSTSTQPNNEQFF. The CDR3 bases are TGCAGCACCTCGACTCAACCTAACAATGAGCAGTTCTTC.

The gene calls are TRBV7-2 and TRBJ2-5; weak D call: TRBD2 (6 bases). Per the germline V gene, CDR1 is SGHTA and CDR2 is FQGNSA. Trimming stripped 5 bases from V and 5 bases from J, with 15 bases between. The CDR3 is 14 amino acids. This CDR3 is CASSAVAGGETQYF. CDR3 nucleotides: TGTGCCAGCAGCGCGGTCGCTGGAGGGGAGACCCAGTACTTC.

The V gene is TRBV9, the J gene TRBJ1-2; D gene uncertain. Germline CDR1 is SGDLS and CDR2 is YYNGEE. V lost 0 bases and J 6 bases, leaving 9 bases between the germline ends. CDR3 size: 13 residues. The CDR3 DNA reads TGTGCCAGCAGCGTAGCTACGGGAGATGGCTACACCTTC. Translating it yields CASSVATGDGYTF.

In DNA form, the CDR3 reads TGTGCCTGGACGGGCCGGGACAGGACCTACGAGCAGTACTTC. Residues: CAWTGRDRTYEQYF. This chain connects TRBV30 to TRBJ2-7, with TRBD1 matching 8 bases. Unmatched junction bases numbered 7, after V lost 4 bases and J lost 2 bases. This CDR3 has 14 amino acids. The V gene's germline CDR1 is GTSNPN and CDR2 SVGIG (reference sequence).

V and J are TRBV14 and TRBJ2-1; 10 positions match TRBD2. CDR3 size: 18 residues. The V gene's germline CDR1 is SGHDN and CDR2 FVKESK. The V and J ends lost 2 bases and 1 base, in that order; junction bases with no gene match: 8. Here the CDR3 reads CASSQSQGLADSYNEQFF. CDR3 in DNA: TGTGCCAGCAGCCAATCCCAAGGACTAGCGGATTCCTACAATGAGCAGTTCTTC.

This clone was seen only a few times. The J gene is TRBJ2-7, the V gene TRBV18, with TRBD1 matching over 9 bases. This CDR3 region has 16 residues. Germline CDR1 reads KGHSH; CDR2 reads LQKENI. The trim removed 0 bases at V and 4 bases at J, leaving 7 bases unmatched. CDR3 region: CASSPPDGTGRYEQYF. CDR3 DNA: TGTGCCAGCTCACCACCGGACGGGACAGGGCGTTACGAGCAGTACTTC.

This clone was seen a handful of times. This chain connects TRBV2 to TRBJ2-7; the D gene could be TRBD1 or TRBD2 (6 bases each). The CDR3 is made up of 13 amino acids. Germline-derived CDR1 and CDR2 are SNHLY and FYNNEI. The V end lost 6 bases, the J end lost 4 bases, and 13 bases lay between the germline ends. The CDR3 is CASRPGEEYEQYF. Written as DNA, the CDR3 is TGTGCCAGCAGGCCAGGGGAGGAATACGAGCAGTACTTC.

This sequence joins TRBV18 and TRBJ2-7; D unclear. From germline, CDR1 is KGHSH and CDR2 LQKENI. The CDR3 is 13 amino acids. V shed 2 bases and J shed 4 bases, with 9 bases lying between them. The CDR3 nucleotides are TGTGCCAGCTCACCAGATCGAGATTACGAGCAGTACTTC. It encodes CASSPDRDYEQYF.

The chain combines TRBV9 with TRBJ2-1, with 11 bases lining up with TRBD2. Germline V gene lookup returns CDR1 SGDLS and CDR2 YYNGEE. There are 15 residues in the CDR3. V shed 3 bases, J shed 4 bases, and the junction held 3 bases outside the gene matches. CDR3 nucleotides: TGTGCCAGCAGCGGTCTAGCGGGGGGATACAATGAGCAGTTCTTC. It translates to CASSGLAGGYNEQFF.

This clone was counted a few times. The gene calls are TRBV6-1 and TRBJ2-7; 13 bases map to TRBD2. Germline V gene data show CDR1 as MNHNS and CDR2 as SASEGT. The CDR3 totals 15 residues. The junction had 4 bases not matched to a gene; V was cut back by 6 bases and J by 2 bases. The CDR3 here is CASRPGLAGAYEQYF. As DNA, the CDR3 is TGTGCCAGCAGGCCCGGACTAGCGGGGGCCTACGAGCAGTACTTC.

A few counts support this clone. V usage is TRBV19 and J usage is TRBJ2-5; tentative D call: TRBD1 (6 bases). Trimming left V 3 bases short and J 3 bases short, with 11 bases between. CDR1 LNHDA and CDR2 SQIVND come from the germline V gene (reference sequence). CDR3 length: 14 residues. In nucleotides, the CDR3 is TGTGCCAGTAGTATTGGGGGCTCTAAAGAGACCCAGTACTTC. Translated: CASSIGGSKETQYF.